This paragraph covers one T cell receptor beta chain sequence. Its antigen is currently unknown. The data were taken from a study of vaccination and CD4 T cells after COVID-19. Overall study: Taking of post-vaccine samples occurred a median approximately 72 days after dose two (range 14 to 241).

Specified time point: late sampling 161 to 241 days after vaccination in three convalescent patients. Treatment here: roughly 10-day PBMC culture with coronavirus spike peptide pools or control peptides (ViraFEST assay). Before TCRs were sequenced, ViraFEST expanded antigen-specific T cells with peptide pools. Trimming pared 2 bases from V and 0 bases from J, leaving 2 bases between. This CDR3 is built from 12 residues. Per the germline V gene, CDR1 is KGHSH and CDR2 is LQKENI. Sequenced with the Oncomine TCR Beta short-read assay was DNA taken from cultured CD4+ T cells. TCRdb independently ran MiXCR on the PCR reads; one entry per CDR3 protein. This table holds roughly 28,000 distinct CDR3 sequences, approximately 41% found once.

The sample was CD4+ T cells from blood, cultured in vitro, taken about 7 months after SARS-CoV-2 vaccination. The chain couples TRBV18 to TRBJ2-7; D unresolved. This TCR came from a human donor who had recovered from COVID-19. The CDR3 spells CASSPVSYEQYF. The CDR3 coding sequence is TGTGCCAGCTCACCAGTCTCCTACGAGCAGTACTTC. Full variable domain (missing parts from reference TRBV18 and TRBJ2-7): NAGVMQNPRHLVRRRGQEARLRCSPMKGHSHVYWYRQLPEEGLKFMVYLQKENIIDESGMPKERFSAEFPKEGPSILRIQQVVRGDSAAYFCASSPVSYEQYFGPGTRLTVT.